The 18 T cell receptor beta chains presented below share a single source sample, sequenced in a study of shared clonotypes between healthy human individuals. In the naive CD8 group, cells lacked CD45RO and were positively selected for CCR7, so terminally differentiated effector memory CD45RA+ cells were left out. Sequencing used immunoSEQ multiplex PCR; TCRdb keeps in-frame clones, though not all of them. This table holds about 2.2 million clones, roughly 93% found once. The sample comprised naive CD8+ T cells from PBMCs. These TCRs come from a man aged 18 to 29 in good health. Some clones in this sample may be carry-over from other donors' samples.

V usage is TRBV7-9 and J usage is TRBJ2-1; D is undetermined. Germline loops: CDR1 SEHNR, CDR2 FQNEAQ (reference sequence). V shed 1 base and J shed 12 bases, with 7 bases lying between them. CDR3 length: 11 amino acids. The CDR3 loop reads CASSLDLGQFF. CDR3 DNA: TGTGCCAGCAGCTTAGACCTCGGGCAGTTCTTC.

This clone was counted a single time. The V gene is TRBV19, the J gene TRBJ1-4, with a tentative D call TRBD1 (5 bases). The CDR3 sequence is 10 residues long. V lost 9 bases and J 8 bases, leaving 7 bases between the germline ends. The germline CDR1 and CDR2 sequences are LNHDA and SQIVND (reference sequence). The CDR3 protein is CASQGEKLFF. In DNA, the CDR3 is TGTGCCAGCCAGGGAGAAAAACTGTTTTTT.

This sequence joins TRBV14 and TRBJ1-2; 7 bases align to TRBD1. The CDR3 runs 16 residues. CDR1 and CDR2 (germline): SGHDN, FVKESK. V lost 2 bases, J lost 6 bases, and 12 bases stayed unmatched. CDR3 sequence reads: CASSQILRGGADGYTF. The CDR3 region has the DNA TGTGCCAGCAGCCAAATTCTGCGAGGGGGCGCGGATGGCTACACCTTC.

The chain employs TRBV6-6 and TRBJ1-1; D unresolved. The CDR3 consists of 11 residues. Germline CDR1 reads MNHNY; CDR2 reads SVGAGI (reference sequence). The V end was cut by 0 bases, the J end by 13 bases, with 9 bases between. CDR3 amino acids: CASSYSGVGFF. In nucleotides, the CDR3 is TGTGCCAGCAGTTACTCGGGCGTAGGTTTCTTT.

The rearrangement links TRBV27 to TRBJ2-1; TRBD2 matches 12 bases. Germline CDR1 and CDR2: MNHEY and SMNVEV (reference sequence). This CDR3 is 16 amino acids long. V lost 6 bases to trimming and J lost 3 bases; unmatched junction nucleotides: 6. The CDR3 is CASRLAGGSNYNEQFF. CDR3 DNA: TGTGCCAGCAGGCTAGCGGGAGGGTCTAACTACAATGAGCAGTTCTTC.

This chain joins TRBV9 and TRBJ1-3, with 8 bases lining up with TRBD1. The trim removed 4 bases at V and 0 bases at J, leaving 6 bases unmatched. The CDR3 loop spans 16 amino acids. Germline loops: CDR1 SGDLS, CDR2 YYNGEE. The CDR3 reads CASSRDRTRSGNTIYF. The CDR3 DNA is TGTGCCAGCAGCCGGGACAGGACCCGCTCTGGAAACACCATATATTTT.

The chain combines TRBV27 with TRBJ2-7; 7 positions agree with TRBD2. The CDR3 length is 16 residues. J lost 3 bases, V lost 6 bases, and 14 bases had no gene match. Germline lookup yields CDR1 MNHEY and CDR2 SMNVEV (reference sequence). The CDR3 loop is CASSGLGSMKIYEQYF. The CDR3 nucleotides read TGTGCCAGCAGCGGACTAGGCAGCATGAAAATCTACGAGCAGTACTTC.

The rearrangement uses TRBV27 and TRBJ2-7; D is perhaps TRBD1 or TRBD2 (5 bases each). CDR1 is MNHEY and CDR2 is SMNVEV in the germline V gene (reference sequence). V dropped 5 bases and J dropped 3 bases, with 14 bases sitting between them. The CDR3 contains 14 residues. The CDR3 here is CASSPRDGLYEQYF. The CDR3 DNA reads TGTGCCAGCAGTCCACGGGACGGCCTCTACGAGCAGTACTTC.

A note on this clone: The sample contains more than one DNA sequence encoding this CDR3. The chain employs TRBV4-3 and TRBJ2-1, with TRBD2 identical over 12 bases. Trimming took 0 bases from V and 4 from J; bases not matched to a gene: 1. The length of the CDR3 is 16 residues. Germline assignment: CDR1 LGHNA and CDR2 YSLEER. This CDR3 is CASSQDLAGGYNEQFF. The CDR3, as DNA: TGCGCCAGCAGCCAAGATCTAGCGGGAGGGTACAATGAGCAGTTCTTC.

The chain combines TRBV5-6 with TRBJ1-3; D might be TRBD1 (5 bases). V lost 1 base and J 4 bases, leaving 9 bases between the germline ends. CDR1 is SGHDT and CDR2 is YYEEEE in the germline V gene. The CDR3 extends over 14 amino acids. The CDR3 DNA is TGTGCCAGCAGCTTGACGGCAGGGGGAAACACCATATATTTT. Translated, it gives CASSLTAGGNTIYF.

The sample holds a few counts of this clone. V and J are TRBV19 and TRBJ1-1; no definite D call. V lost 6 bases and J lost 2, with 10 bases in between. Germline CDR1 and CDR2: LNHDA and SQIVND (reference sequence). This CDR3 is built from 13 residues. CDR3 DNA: TGTGCCAGTAGCTATGGGCCTAACACTGAAGCTTTCTTT. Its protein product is CASSYGPNTEAFF.

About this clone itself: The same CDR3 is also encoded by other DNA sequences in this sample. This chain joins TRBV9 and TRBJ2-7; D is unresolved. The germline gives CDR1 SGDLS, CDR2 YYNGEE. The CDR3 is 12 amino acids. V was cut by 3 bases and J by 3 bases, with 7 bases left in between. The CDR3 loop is CASSAPGYEQYF. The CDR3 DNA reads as TGTGCCAGCAGCGCCCCTGGCTACGAGCAGTACTTC.

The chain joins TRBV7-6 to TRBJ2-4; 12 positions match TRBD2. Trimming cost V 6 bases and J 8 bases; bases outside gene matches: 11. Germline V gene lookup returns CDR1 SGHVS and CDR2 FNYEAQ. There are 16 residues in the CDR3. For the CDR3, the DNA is TGTGCCAGCAGTTGGCTAGCGGGAGGGCCGACGGACATTCAGTACTTC. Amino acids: CASSWLAGGPTDIQYF.

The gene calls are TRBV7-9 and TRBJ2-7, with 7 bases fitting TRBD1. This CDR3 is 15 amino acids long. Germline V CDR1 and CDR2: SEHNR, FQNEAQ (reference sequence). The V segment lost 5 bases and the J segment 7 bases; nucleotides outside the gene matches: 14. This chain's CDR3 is CASSPWTGGSGEQYF. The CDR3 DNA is TGTGCCAGCAGCCCATGGACAGGAGGTTCGGGGGAGCAGTACTTC.

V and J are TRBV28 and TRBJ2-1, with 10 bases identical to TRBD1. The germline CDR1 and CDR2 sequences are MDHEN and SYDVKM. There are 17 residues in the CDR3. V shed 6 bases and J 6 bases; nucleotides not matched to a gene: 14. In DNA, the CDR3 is TGTGCCAGCAGCCTATGGGACAGGGGTTTGTTGGGCAATGAGCAGTTCTTC. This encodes CASSLWDRGLLGNEQFF.

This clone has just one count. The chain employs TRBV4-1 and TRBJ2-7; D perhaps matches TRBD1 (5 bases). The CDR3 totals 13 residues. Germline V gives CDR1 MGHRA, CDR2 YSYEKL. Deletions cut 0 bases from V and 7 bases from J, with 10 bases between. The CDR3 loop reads CASSQDPTGEQYF. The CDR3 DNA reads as TGCGCCAGCAGCCAAGATCCTACAGGAGAGCAGTACTTC.

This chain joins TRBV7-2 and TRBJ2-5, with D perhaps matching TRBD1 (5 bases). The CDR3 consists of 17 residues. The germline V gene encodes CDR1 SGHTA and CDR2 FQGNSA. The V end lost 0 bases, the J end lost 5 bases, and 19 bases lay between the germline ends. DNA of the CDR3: TGTGCCAGCAGCTTAGCCCCCGAAGGGGTCCATGAGGAGACCCAGTACTTC. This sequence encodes CASSLAPEGVHEETQYF.

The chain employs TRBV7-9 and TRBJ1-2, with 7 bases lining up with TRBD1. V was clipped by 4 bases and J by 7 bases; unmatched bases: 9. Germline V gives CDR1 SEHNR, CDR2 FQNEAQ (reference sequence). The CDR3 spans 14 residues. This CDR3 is CASSSQGTVVGYTF. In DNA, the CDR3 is TGTGCCAGCAGCTCACAGGGGACAGTGGTTGGCTACACCTTC.